One TCR beta chain is described in this entry. Its antigen is as yet unknown. A much larger clone sits a single nucleotide away, making a read error possible. This record comes from a study of CD8 T cells in ankylosing spondylitis. TCRdb reprocessed the 5' RACE reads via MiXCR and lists one record per CDR3 protein. Of around 180,000 distinct CDR3 sequences in the sample, 13% are singletons; the top ten hold roughly 11%. Points from the study as a whole: Clones that were linked to disease were CD8+ and were relatively rare in peripheral blood. Prior literature has documented some motif variants in synovial fluid and blood from reactive arthritis.

Sequenced material: blood, either unsorted or a sorted T cell fraction (not recorded which). This TCR was recovered from a female donor with ankylosing spondylitis or in good health (not recorded which).

CDR3 amino acids: CTTSTKGQGFYNEQFF. The CDR3 nucleotides are TGTACCACCAGTACCAAGGGACAGGGTTTTTACAATGAGCAGTTCTTC. This chain connects TRBV24-1 to TRBJ2-1; 9 nucleotides line up with TRBD1. The CDR3 loop spans 16 amino acids. The germline V gene has CDR1 KGHDR and CDR2 SFDVKD.